The 9 T cell receptor beta chains below all came from one sample that was sequenced in a study of blood T cell repertoires in COVID-19. Repertoires were generated with immunoSEQ multiplex PCR, while TCRdb's copy carries only in-frame clones and drops some. The data contain roughly 150,000 clones, about 88% of them singletons. Sequenced material: PBMCs or T cells enriched from blood (not recorded which). These receptors were obtained from a man aged 50 to 60 who had recovered from COVID-19.

This clone turned up a few times. The J gene is TRBJ1-5, the V gene TRBV27, with 8 positions matching TRBD1. Germline values: CDR1 MNHEY, CDR2 SMNVEV (reference sequence). CDR3 length: 15 amino acids. Trimming at V came to 6 bases and at J to 6 bases, leaving 10 bases not matched to a gene. CDR3 residues: CASSPPGGWGQPQHF. In DNA form, the CDR3 reads TGTGCCAGCAGCCCCCCAGGGGGCTGGGGTCAGCCCCAGCATTTT.

The chain is built from TRBV5-1 and TRBJ2-2; D ambiguous. The V gene's germline CDR1 is SGHRS and CDR2 YFSETQ. The CDR3 spans 12 residues. The ends were cut back, 4 bases at V and 6 bases at J, with 7 bases in the middle. CDR3 residues: CASSVTAGELFF. In DNA, the CDR3 is TGCGCCAGCAGCGTAACAGCCGGGGAGCTGTTTTTT.

This chain connects TRBV18 to TRBJ2-5; 7 bases line up with TRBD2. This CDR3 is built from 16 residues. Trimming took 6 bases from V and 5 from J; bases not matched to a gene: 15. The germline V gene encodes CDR1 KGHSH and CDR2 LQKENI. This chain's CDR3 is CASSPLAEPPRETQYF. In DNA, the CDR3 is TGTGCCAGCTCCCCGCTAGCGGAGCCACCCAGGGAGACCCAGTACTTC. Full variable domain (rest looked up from reference TRBV18 and TRBJ2-5): NAGVMQNPRHLVRRRGQEARLRCSPMKGHSHVYWYRQLPEEGLKFMVYLQKENIIDESGMPKERFSAEFPKEGPSILRIQQVVRGDSAAYFCASSPLAEPPRETQYFGPGTRLLVL.

The V and J genes are TRBV4-1 and TRBJ2-1, with TRBD2 matching over 7 bases. The CDR3 has 17 residues. CDR1 and CDR2 from the germline V gene are MGHRA and YSYEKL. V was clipped by 0 bases and J by 3 bases; unmatched bases: 8. CDR3: CASSQDAGRGNYNEQFF. The DNA of the CDR3 is TGCGCCAGCAGCCAAGACGCCGGGCGGGGGAACTACAATGAGCAGTTCTTC.

The V and J genes are TRBV4-1 and TRBJ2-3; TRBD1 agrees at 10 bases. With V trimmed by 4 bases and J by 2 bases, 6 bases remained unmatched. The CDR3 contains 16 residues. From germline, CDR1 is MGHRA and CDR2 YSYEKL. The CDR3, as DNA: TGCGCCAGCAGCCCGGGACAGGGGACGTTCACAGATACGCAGTATTTT. It translates to CASSPGQGTFTDTQYF.

This clone was counted a single time. V is TRBV18 and J is TRBJ2-2; 7 nucleotides agree with TRBD1. CDR1 and CDR2 (germline): KGHSH, LQKENI. The length of the CDR3 is 14 residues. V shed 4 bases and J 4 bases; nucleotides not matched to a gene: 3. CDR3 nucleotide sequence: TGTGCCAGCTCACTTCGGACAGGCACCGGGGAGCTGTTTTTT. Encoded protein: CASSLRTGTGELFF.

V usage is TRBV7-2 and J usage is TRBJ2-7, with 7 bases lining up with TRBD1. The germline gives CDR1 SGHTA, CDR2 FQGNSA. The CDR3 totals 16 residues. V shed 3 bases and J 0 bases; nucleotides not matched to a gene: 8. CDR3 nucleotides: TGTGCCAGCAGCTTTTTAATGACAGGGAGCTCCTACGAGCAGTACTTC. Translation: CASSFLMTGSSYEQYF.

This rearrangement joins TRBV4-3 to TRBJ2-1, with 9 bases that match TRBD2. The CDR3 spans 17 residues. The trim removed 0 bases at V and 7 bases at J, leaving 10 bases unmatched. Germline CDR1 is LGHNA and CDR2 is YSLEER. The CDR3 nucleotides read TGCGCCAGCAGCCAAGAAACGGGGCGGGGGGGTTCGAATGAGCAGTTCTTC. Translation gives CASSQETGRGGSNEQFF.

This chain connects TRBV27 to TRBJ1-1; D remains ambiguous. The CDR3 extends over 13 amino acids. V lost 6 bases and J lost 0, with 8 bases in between. The V gene's germline CDR1 is MNHEY and CDR2 SMNVEV (reference sequence). The CDR3 sequence: CASSAGMNTEAFF. The CDR3 DNA reads as TGTGCCAGCAGCGCGGGCATGAACACTGAAGCTTTCTTT.